Shown below are 10 T cell receptor beta chains from a single sample sequenced in a study of cytomegalovirus exposure and HLA in healthy donors. The PCR had 60 Vbeta and 13 Jbeta primers. Repertoires were generated with immunoSEQ multiplex PCR, while TCRdb's copy carries only in-frame clones and drops some. The sample carries about 160,000 clones, approximately 71% recorded once. The material sequenced was PBMCs. The receptors derive from a woman under 30 in good health and CMV-seropositive.

The rearrangement links TRBV29-1 to TRBJ2-1; D not certain. The V gene's germline CDR1 is SQVTM and CDR2 ANQGSEA. This CDR3 has 10 amino acids. Trimming took off 4 bases at V and 13 bases at J, with 11 bases between the two ends. CDR3 sequence: CSVALGFQFF. The CDR3 region has the DNA TGCAGCGTTGCTCTCGGTTTCCAGTTCTTC.

This chain connects TRBV2 to TRBJ1-2; TRBD1 aligns across 8 bases. The V segment lost 6 bases and the J segment 6 bases; nucleotides outside the gene matches: 9. Germline V CDR1 and CDR2: SNHLY, FYNNEI. CDR3 size: 14 residues. The CDR3: CASRVDGTGDGYTF. CDR3 nucleotide sequence: TGTGCCAGCAGGGTAGACGGGACAGGAGATGGCTACACCTTC.

This chain uses TRBV19 with TRBJ1-1; TRBD1 aligns across 8 bases. V shed 3 bases and J 2 bases; nucleotides not matched to a gene: 5. The CDR3 has 15 residues. Germline values: CDR1 LNHDA, CDR2 SQIVND (reference sequence). CDR3 coding DNA: TGTGCCAGTAGTATGGGGCAGGGGGCAAACACTGAAGCTTTCTTT. Translated, it gives CASSMGQGANTEAFF.

CDR3 coding DNA: TGTGCCAGCTCACTTCCTTCAGGGGGCCGTAGAACTGAAGCTTTCTTT. It encodes CASSLPSGGRRTEAFF. The V and J genes are TRBV18 and TRBJ1-1; 8 nucleotides agree with TRBD1. The germline CDR1 and CDR2 sequences are KGHSH and LQKENI. The CDR3 covers 16 residues. V shed 4 bases and J 5 bases; nucleotides not matched to a gene: 12.

This chain connects TRBV5-8 to TRBJ1-6; TRBD1 aligns across 7 bases. J was trimmed by 8 bases and V by 5 bases; bases with no gene match: 13. CDR3 size: 16 residues. Germline-derived CDR1 and CDR2 are SGHTS and YDEGEE. CDR3 sequence (DNA): TGTGCCAGCAGATCCGACAGGGCCGATTGGTATTCACCCCTCCACTTT. Translated, it gives CASRSDRADWYSPLHF. Supplemented by reference TRBV5-8 and TRBJ1-6, the full variable domain reads EAGVTQSPTHLIKTRGQQATLRCSPISGHTSVYWYQQALGLGLQFLLWYDEGEERNRGNFPPRFSGRQFPNYSSELNVNALELEDSALYLCASRSDRADWYSPLHFGNGTRLTVT.

This clone appeared a few times. This rearrangement joins TRBV19 to TRBJ1-1; D ambiguous. Germline CDR1 reads LNHDA; CDR2 reads SQIVND (reference sequence). The CDR3 extends over 12 amino acids. V dropped 3 bases and J dropped 1 base, with 3 bases sitting between them. The CDR3 sequence is CASSIGNTEAFF. CDR3 sequence (DNA): TGTGCCAGTAGTATCGGGAACACTGAAGCTTTCTTT.

The rearrangement joins TRBV30 to TRBJ2-7, with a tentative D call TRBD2 (6 bases). V lost 6 bases and J lost 5, with 20 bases in between. The V gene's germline CDR1 is GTSNPN and CDR2 SVGIG (reference sequence). The CDR3 has 14 amino acids. The CDR3 DNA follows: TGTGCCTGCGGGGGTAGCCCATTGGCGAACGAGCAGTACTTC. It is translated as CACGGSPLANEQYF.

The chain couples TRBV9 to TRBJ2-1, with D perhaps TRBD2 (5 bases). The ends were cut back, 1 base at V and 1 base at J, with 12 bases in the middle. This CDR3 spans 16 amino acids. Per the germline V gene, CDR1 is SGDLS and CDR2 is YYNGEE. CDR3 sequence: CASSVTHSVSYNEQFF. The CDR3 region has the DNA TGTGCCAGCAGCGTAACCCATAGCGTGTCCTACAATGAGCAGTTCTTC.

The gene calls are TRBV7-9 and TRBJ2-1; 15 bases fit TRBD2. The CDR3 totals 18 residues. Germline CDR1 and CDR2: SEHNR and FQNEAQ (reference sequence). Trimming cost V 2 bases and J 5 bases; bases outside gene matches: 7. CDR3: CASSLPGLAGGTNNEQFF. As DNA, the CDR3 is TGTGCCAGCAGCTTACCCGGACTAGCGGGGGGGACTAACAATGAGCAGTTCTTC.

The gene calls are TRBV2 and TRBJ2-7; D remains unclear. Germline V gives CDR1 SNHLY, CDR2 FYNNEI. Between the trimmed V and J ends, which lost 7 bases and 2 bases, there was a span of 12 bases. CDR3 length equals 13 residues. DNA of the CDR3: TGTGCCAGCACCGAGACTCGTGCCTACGAGCAGTACTTC. Amino acids: CASTETRAYEQYF.